A single sample gave rise to the 7 T cell receptor beta chains below, sequenced in a study of blood T cells in healthy people across ages. The use of a sample-barcoded 5' primer and a J-beta primer mix characterized a second PCR of about 7 to 12 cycles. TCRdb independently ran MiXCR on the 5' RACE reads; one entry per CDR3 protein. This table holds more than 1 million distinct CDR3 sequences, under 55% found once. Sequenced sample: blood. The receptors come from a woman aged 55-69 years in good health.

This chain uses TRBV3-1 with TRBJ1-5, with D tentatively TRBD1 (5 bases). Between the trimmed V and J ends, which lost 1 base and 7 bases, there was a span of 20 bases. Per the germline V gene, CDR1 is LGHDT and CDR2 is YNNKEL (reference sequence). The CDR3 has 17 residues. The CDR3 DNA reads as TGTGCCAGCAGCCAAGGTGGGGCAGGGTTTATGGTACAGCCCCAGCATTTT. Protein product: CASSQGGAGFMVQPQHF. Filled out from reference TRBV3-1 and TRBJ1-5, the complete variable domain reads DTAVSQTPKYLVTQMGNDKSIKCEQNLGHDTMYWYKQDSKKFLKIMFSYNNKELIINETVPNRFSPKSPDKAHLNLHINSLELGDSAVYFCASSQGGAGFMVQPQHFGDGTRLSIL.

V is TRBV7-2 and J is TRBJ2-5; TRBD2 agrees at 9 bases. Germline CDR1 is SGHTA and CDR2 is FQGNSA. V lost 7 bases and J lost 5; bases outside the gene matches: 2. The CDR3 has 12 amino acids. The CDR3 DNA sequence: TGTGCCAGCAATAGCGGGAGTGAGACCCAGTACTTC. It is translated as CASNSGSETQYF.

In this sample, this clonotype turned up a few times. V gene TRBV20-1 combines with J gene TRBJ2-7; TRBD1 agrees at 10 bases. Germline trimming cut 1 base from V and 4 bases from J; bases unmatched to any gene: 4. Germline lookup yields CDR1 DFQATT and CDR2 SNEGSKA (reference sequence). The CDR3 is 14 residues long. This CDR3 is CSARGGTGVYEQYF. CDR3 in DNA: TGCAGTGCTAGAGGCGGGACAGGGGTTTACGAGCAGTACTTC.

This chain connects TRBV18 to TRBJ2-7; D ambiguous. Judging by the DNA end, TRBJ2-5 fits better; the J call may be wrong. The CDR3 covers 13 residues. Per germline, CDR1 KGHSH and CDR2 LQKENI. In DNA form, the CDR3 reads TGTGCCAGCTCACCAAAGCCCCAAGAGACCCAGTACTTC. Translating it yields CASSPKPQETQYF.

The CDR3 loop reads CSVAASGSLETQYF. As DNA, the CDR3 is TGCAGCGTTGCGGCTAGCGGGAGCTTGGAGACCCAGTACTTC. This rearrangement joins TRBV29-1 to TRBJ2-5; 10 bases fit TRBD2. Germline CDR1 is SQVTM and CDR2 is ANQGSEA. Trimming took 4 bases from V and 5 from J; bases not matched to a gene: 7. The CDR3 is 14 amino acids. Using reference TRBV29-1 and TRBJ2-5 for the parts outside the CDR3, the full variable domain is SAVISQKPSRDICQRGTSLTIQCQVDSQVTMMFWYRQQPGQSLTLIATANQGSEATYESGFVIDKFPISRPNLTFSTLTVSNMSPEDSSIYLCSVAASGSLETQYFGPGTRLLVL.

The rearrangement links TRBV5-1 to TRBJ2-7; D tentatively fits TRBD1 or TRBD2 (5 bases each). This CDR3 contains 18 residues. Trimming left V 0 bases short and J 6 bases short, with 25 bases between. From germline, CDR1 is SGHRS and CDR2 YFSETQ. The CDR3 sequence: CASSLAGLAPGSVGEQYF. The CDR3 nucleotides are TGCGCCAGCAGCTTGGCCGGTCTTGCCCCAGGGAGTGTCGGCGAGCAGTACTTC.

To note about this clonotype: Being one base from a much bigger clone, this may be a read error. This chain connects TRBV6-6 to TRBJ1-6, with 10 bases fitting TRBD1. The CDR3 covers 15 residues. V lost 6 bases, J lost 11 bases, and 10 bases stayed unmatched. Germline V gene data show CDR1 as MNHNY and CDR2 as SVGAGI (reference sequence). The CDR3 sequence is CASSDRGPMNAPLHF. The CDR3 bases are TGTGCCAGCAGCGACAGGGGGCCTATGAATGCACCCCTCCACTTT.